A single sample gave rise to the 18 T cell receptor beta chains below, sequenced in a study of cytomegalovirus exposure and HLA in healthy donors. The PCR contained 60 Vbeta and 13 Jbeta primers. TCRdb keeps only in-frame clones here, not all; method: immunoSEQ multiplex PCR. This sample carries approximately 130,000 clones, just under 85% of them seen once, and the ten largest clones take 2.7%. The sample taken for sequencing was PBMCs. Source of these receptors: a boy aged 2-15 years in good health and CMV-seronegative.

J is TRBJ2-5 and V is TRBV29-1, with 8 nucleotides matching TRBD1. V shed 8 bases and J 2 bases; nucleotides not matched to a gene: 7. CDR1 and CDR2 from the germline V gene are SQVTM and ANQGSEA. The CDR3 consists of 13 residues. The CDR3: CSTWTGRQETQYF. DNA for the CDR3: TGCAGCACCTGGACAGGGCGTCAAGAGACCCAGTACTTC.

The rearrangement uses TRBV27 and TRBJ1-5; 10 bases agree with TRBD1. The germline CDR1 and CDR2 sequences are MNHEY and SMNVEV (reference sequence). This CDR3 has 15 amino acids. Unmatched junction bases numbered 5, after V lost 6 bases and J lost 3 bases. The CDR3 is CASSSGQGFNQPQHF. The CDR3, as DNA: TGTGCCAGCAGCTCGGGACAGGGGTTCAATCAGCCCCAGCATTTT.

This sequence joins TRBV7-9 and TRBJ2-6, with D possibly TRBD1 on 6 matching bases. CDR3 length equals 18 residues. Germline values: CDR1 SEHNR, CDR2 FQNEAQ (reference sequence). V gave up 5 bases and J gave up 0 bases, with 17 bases separating them. CDR3 in DNA: TGTGCCAGCAGCACCGGACAGTCCCCCGTCTCTGGGGCCAACGTCCTGACTTTC. Translating it yields CASSTGQSPVSGANVLTF.

This clone has a single count. The rearrangement joins TRBV18 to TRBJ1-2, with 9 bases fitting TRBD1. The CDR3 is made up of 16 amino acids. V shed 3 bases and J 7 bases; nucleotides not matched to a gene: 12. Germline lookup yields CDR1 KGHSH and CDR2 LQKENI. Here the CDR3 DNA reads TGTGCCAGCTCACCCGTGGACAGGGGAATTCAGGGTGGCTACACCTTC. This translates into CASSPVDRGIQGGYTF.

The chain recombines TRBV19 with TRBJ2-5; 9 positions agree with TRBD2. Germline V gene sequence: CDR1 LNHDA, CDR2 SQIVND (reference sequence). V dropped 4 bases and J dropped 1; count of bases not matched to a gene: 4. This CDR3 is 15 amino acids long. CDR3 protein: CASSRASGIQETQYF. As DNA, the CDR3 is TGTGCCAGTAGTAGGGCTAGCGGGATCCAAGAGACCCAGTACTTC.

The chain joins TRBV14 to TRBJ2-1; the match to TRBD2 covers 10 bases. Germline CDR1 SGHDN, CDR2 FVKESK. After removal of 2 bases from V and 6 bases from J, the junction contained 4 bases not matched to a gene. The CDR3 has 15 amino acids. Written as DNA, the CDR3 is TGTGCCAGCAGCCAAATAGCGGGAGGCCCCAATGAGCAGTTCTTC. This gives the protein CASSQIAGGPNEQFF. Full variable domain (remainder filled in from reference TRBV14 and TRBJ2-1): EAGVTQFPSHSVIEKGQTVTLRCDPISGHDNLYWYRRVMGKEIKFLLHFVKESKQDESGMPNNRFLAERTGGTYSTLKVQPAELEDSGVYFCASSQIAGGPNEQFFGPGTRLTVL.

The chain uses TRBV11-3 and TRBJ1-1; D not certain. The germline CDR1 and CDR2 sequences are SGHNT and YENEEA. Trimming took off 3 bases at V and 3 bases at J, with 8 bases between the two ends. The CDR3 length is 13 residues. CDR3 nucleotides: TGTGCCAGCAGCTTTGCGGCAGACACTGAAGCTTTCTTT. This sequence encodes CASSFAADTEAFF.

The chain recombines TRBV23-1 with TRBJ1-2, with a tentative D call TRBD1 (6 bases). TRBV23-1 is flagged as an ORF with uncertain function. This CDR3 has 14 amino acids. The V end was cut by 4 bases, the J end by 6 bases, with 15 bases between. CDR3 residues: CASSPPQGSDGYTF. DNA for the CDR3: TGCGCCAGCAGTCCCCCACAGGGATCGGATGGCTACACCTTC.

J is TRBJ1-1 and V is TRBV6-6; TRBD1 aligns across 7 bases. Losses at the gene ends were 5 bases for V and 6 bases for J; bases not matched to a gene: 3. The germline gives CDR1 MNHNY, CDR2 SVGAGI (reference sequence). The length of the CDR3 is 12 residues. CDR3 sequence: CASSQGQSEAFF. CDR3 DNA: TGTGCCAGCAGTCAGGGACAGTCTGAAGCTTTCTTT.

The chain joins TRBV28 to TRBJ1-2; 7 bases align to TRBD1. The CDR3 totals 14 residues. With V trimmed by 3 bases and J by 8 bases, 9 bases remained unmatched. Germline CDR1 reads MDHEN; CDR2 reads SYDVKM. The chain's CDR3 is CASSFGNRGRGYTF. The DNA for the CDR3 is TGTGCCAGCAGTTTCGGAAACAGGGGACGAGGCTACACCTTC.

The V gene is TRBV14, the J gene TRBJ2-7; 7 bases agree with TRBD2. Germline CDR1 and CDR2: SGHDN and FVKESK. After removal of 6 bases from V and 2 bases from J, the junction contained 1 base not matched to a gene. The CDR3 is 12 residues long. CDR3 residues: CASRGGAYEQYF. The CDR3 region has the DNA TGTGCCAGCAGGGGGGGGGCCTACGAGCAGTACTTC.

V usage is TRBV30 and J usage is TRBJ1-2; D is perhaps TRBD1 (5 bases). The CDR3 has 16 residues. Germline CDR1 reads GTSNPN; CDR2 reads SVGIG (reference sequence). Trimming stripped 0 bases from V and 3 bases from J, with 17 bases between. CDR3 sequence (DNA): TGTGCCTGGAGTGTAGTAAGGGGCAGGGTGGACTATGGCTACACCTTC. Its protein is CAWSVVRGRVDYGYTF.

The chain employs TRBV9 and TRBJ1-1, with a possible D match to TRBD1 (6 bases). The V gene lost 4 bases and the J gene lost 8 bases, with 15 bases spanning the gap. Germline V CDR1 and CDR2: SGDLS, YYNGEE. CDR3 length: 13 amino acids. CDR3 in DNA: TGTGCCAGCAGCCCTCGGACAGACCTAGAAGCTTTCTTT. Its protein is CASSPRTDLEAFF.

The chain has TRBV10-3 and TRBJ1-5; 7 positions agree with TRBD1. V lost 8 bases to trimming and J lost 11 bases; unmatched junction nucleotides: 15. Germline-derived CDR1 and CDR2 are ENHRY and SYGVKD. This CDR3 comprises 14 residues. The CDR3, as DNA: TGTGCCATCGCCTCCGGGACAGCGCTGAGCGCCCAGCATTTT. This translates into CAIASGTALSAQHF.

The chain links TRBV19 to TRBJ2-6, with TRBD1 identical over 10 bases. The CDR3 length is 17 residues. Trimming at V came to 8 bases and at J to 3 bases, leaving 10 bases not matched to a gene. Germline assignment: CDR1 LNHDA and CDR2 SQIVND (reference sequence). CDR3 DNA: TGTGCCAGTCGCCCCAGGGACAGGGGCTTTGGGGCCAACGTCCTGACTTTC. Residues: CASRPRDRGFGANVLTF.

This clone was counted a few times. This sequence joins TRBV6-1 and TRBJ2-2, with TRBD2 identical over 8 bases. The germline V gene encodes CDR1 MNHNS and CDR2 SASEGT. The CDR3 spans 15 residues. V lost 7 bases and J lost 3; bases outside the gene matches: 7. CDR3 nucleotides: TGTGCCAGCATCCCACTAGCGGATTACACCGGGGAGCTGTTTTTT. Translating it yields CASIPLADYTGELFF.

The chain uses TRBV7-2 and TRBJ1-4, with D possibly matching TRBD1 (5 bases). The V and J ends lost 5 bases and 8 bases respectively, with 15 bases between them. Germline loops: CDR1 SGHTA, CDR2 FQGNSA. This CDR3 has 14 amino acids. CDR3 in DNA: TGTGCCAGCAGCCAGGAGCCCCGGGGGGAAAAACTGTTTTTT. Its translation: CASSQEPRGEKLFF.

This chain connects TRBV4-1 to TRBJ2-3; 7 nucleotides agree with TRBD2. Germline lookup yields CDR1 MGHRA and CDR2 YSYEKL. This CDR3 has 16 amino acids. V was pared by 4 bases and J by 9 bases, with 16 bases of the junction left unmatched. The chain's CDR3 is CASSPGLAETSGTQYF. The CDR3 DNA reads as TGCGCCAGCAGCCCCGGGCTAGCGGAGACCTCAGGGACGCAGTATTTT.